Listed here is a single TCR beta chain. Its antigen is unknown. The conserved phenylalanine or tryptophan normally closing the CDR3 is absent here, so this likely arose from a read error. Trimming took 6 bases from V and 5 from J, leaving 28 bases between them. Looked up from germline, CDR1 is LNHDA and CDR2 is SQIVND (reference sequence). This CDR3 contains 18 residues. The sample belongs to a study of cytomegalovirus exposure and HLA in healthy donors. The PCR used 60 Vbeta and 13 Jbeta primers. Here immunoSEQ multiplex PCR was the method, and the copy in TCRdb shows in-frame clones only, minus some. The sample consists of about 130,000 clones, 77% of them appearing once. Regarding the study as a whole: Excluded: some indistinguishable V segments such as TRBV6-2 and TRBV6-3. Among TCR beta chains, those listed as cytomegalovirus-associated numbered about 160. For most TCR sequences rarity was the rule, although some public TCRs occurred in many donors. No immune exposure information besides CMV serostatus was available.

Sequencing input: PBMCs. The sequence was collected from a male donor in good health and CMV-seropositive. This sequence joins TRBV19 and TRBJ1-2; D is perhaps TRBD1 (6 bases). The CDR3 DNA is TGTGCCAGTAGGTTGGGCTTATCCGGGCAGGGGCCAGGATATGGCTACACCCTC. Its translation is CASRLGLSGQGPGYGYTL.